This T cell receptor beta chain was observed in a study of graft-versus-host responses after intestinal transplantation. Looking at the study overall: Among the recipients, all got anti-thymocyte globulin induction and then tacrolimus and steroids for two to four years.

Concerning this clone: The antigen is undetermined.

Germline CDR1 is SGHTA and CDR2 is FQGNSA. With 10 bases removed from V and 0 bases from J, the gap between germline ends came to 10 bases. This CDR3 has 14 residues. Some clones are missing from TCRdb's copy, which holds only in-frame ones; the method was immunoSEQ multiplex PCR. The table lists about 50,000 clones, about 88% of them singletons. General observations from the study: Some patients had graft-donor T cell macrochimerism. In their allografts, the ratios of graft-versus-host to host-versus-graft T cell clones were high. GvH clones surfaced in recipient marrow, some emerging earlier in ileum or blood.

This sequence was found in a human donor who was the organ donor for an intestinal transplant. The sequenced sample was unstimulated CD4+ T cells sorted from spleen or lymph node cells, obtained before transplant. V gene TRBV7-2 combines with J gene TRBJ2-6; D is perhaps TRBD1 (6 bases). CDR3 in amino acids: CAITGFSGANVLTF. CDR3 bases: TGTGCCATCACAGGGTTCTCTGGGGCCAACGTCCTGACTTTC.